The clone carrying this T cell receptor (beta chain) was seen only once. The V gene end was trimmed by 7 bases and the J gene end by 3 bases; junction bases not matched to a gene: 7. There are 14 residues in the CDR3. Germline CDR1 SNHLY, CDR2 FYNNEI. These data come from a study of T cell changes during pregnancy in multiple sclerosis. Measured with immunoSEQ multiplex PCR; TCRdb has only the in-frame clones, and not every one. In the table there are approximately 90,000 clones, about 93% of which are singletons. The receptor's source is a female donor with multiple sclerosis, enrolled in a pregnancy study. Here the sequenced sample was peripheral blood, taken in the third trimester of pregnancy. The V call is TRBV2, the J call TRBJ2-7, with TRBD1 matching 9 bases. CDR3 nucleotides: TGTGCCAGCAAGGGACAGGGACCCAGCTACGAGCAGTACTTC. It yields the protein CASKGQGPSYEQYF.